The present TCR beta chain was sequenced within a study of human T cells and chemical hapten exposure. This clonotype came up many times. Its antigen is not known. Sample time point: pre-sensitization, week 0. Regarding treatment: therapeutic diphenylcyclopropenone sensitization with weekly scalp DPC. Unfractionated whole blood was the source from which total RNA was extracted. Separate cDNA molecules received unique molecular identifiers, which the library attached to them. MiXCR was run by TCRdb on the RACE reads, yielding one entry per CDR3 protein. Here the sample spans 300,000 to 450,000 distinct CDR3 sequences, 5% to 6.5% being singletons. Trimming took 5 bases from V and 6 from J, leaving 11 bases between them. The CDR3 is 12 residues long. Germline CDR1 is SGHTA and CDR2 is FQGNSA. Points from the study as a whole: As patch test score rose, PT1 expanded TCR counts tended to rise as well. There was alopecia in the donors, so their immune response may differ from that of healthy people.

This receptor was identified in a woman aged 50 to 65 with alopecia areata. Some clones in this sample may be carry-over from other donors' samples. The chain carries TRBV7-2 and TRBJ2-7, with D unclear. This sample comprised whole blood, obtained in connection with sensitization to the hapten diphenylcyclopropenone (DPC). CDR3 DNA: TGTGCCAGCAGCCCCTCCAATGTCGAGCAGTACTTC. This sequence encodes CASSPSNVEQYF.